The sequence of this T cell receptor (beta chain) was determined in a study of monozygotic twins with inflammatory bowel disease. The CDR3 loop spans 16 amino acids. The germline gives CDR1 DFQATT, CDR2 SNEGSKA (reference sequence). To note about this clonotype: Its antigen is currently unknown.

Study outcomes and limitations: Patient-to-patient differences in immunosuppressive treatment may have added variability to the repertoires. The data offered no way to tell different T cell subtypes apart. Against healthy co-twins, IBD patients had lower TCRbeta diversity (measured by inverse Simpson). Fewer shared clonotypes with others were found in IBD patients than in healthy twins, especially with disease activity.

With the 5' RACE reads reprocessed, TCRdb shows one record per CDR3 protein and no DNA. This table lists about 170,000 distinct CDR3 sequences. The origin of this receptor is a human donor with ulcerative colitis or Crohn's disease, or a healthy co-twin of an affected twin (not recorded which). This rearrangement joins TRBV20-1 to TRBJ2-1; TCRdb's assignment of TRBD2 cannot be checked, as there is no DNA. Sequencing was done on a sample of blood. CDR3 amino acids: CSASLRTSDYYNEQFF.